This is a list of T cell receptor beta chains from one sample in a study of cytomegalovirus exposure and HLA in healthy donors. Assay used: immunoSEQ multiplex PCR; TCRdb lists only in-frame clones, some missing. Here the sample spans approximately 85,000 clones, 80% being singletons. Material: PBMCs. The receptors originated from a man over 45 in good health and CMV-seropositive. CDR3s include the opening cysteine and the closing phenylalanine or tryptophan. The order of the fields is D gene, clone size, V gene, J gene, CDR3 protein, CDR3 DNA. D genes are given only for firm matches. Size tells how often a clone was seen (once, few, many) or the class of an expanded clone, and some rows leave it out.

D gene: .; clone size: .; V gene: TRBV2; J gene: TRBJ1-6; CDR3 protein: CASSGPGYNSPLHF; CDR3 DNA: TGTGCCAGCAGTGGTCCAGGTTATAATTCACCCCTCCACTTT
D gene: TRBD2; clone size: .; V gene: TRBV10-3; J gene: TRBJ2-5; CDR3 protein: CAIRGTSGSETQYF; CDR3 DNA: TGTGCCATCAGGGGGACTAGCGGGAGTGAGACCCAGTACTTC
D gene: .; clone size: .; V gene: TRBV7-9; J gene: TRBJ2-2; CDR3 protein: CASSLARDRELFF; CDR3 DNA: TGTGCCAGCAGCTTAGCCCGGGACAGGGAGCTGTTTTTT
D gene: TRBD1; clone size: .; V gene: TRBV4-2; J gene: TRBJ2-7; CDR3 protein: CASSQAVGQGFEQYF; CDR3 DNA: TGTGCCAGCAGCCAAGCTGTGGGACAGGGGTTCGAGCAGTACTTC
D gene: TRBD1; clone size: once; V gene: TRBV11-2; J gene: TRBJ2-5; CDR3 protein: CASSTTGGQETQYF; CDR3 DNA: TGTGCCAGCAGCACTACAGGGGGGCAAGAGACCCAGTACTTC
D gene: .; clone size: .; V gene: TRBV7-9; J gene: TRBJ2-3; CDR3 protein: CASMPQDTQYF; CDR3 DNA: TGTGCCAGCATGCCTCAGGATACGCAGTATTTT
D gene: .; clone size: .; V gene: TRBV5-1; J gene: TRBJ2-7; CDR3 protein: CASSLAPSDEQYF; CDR3 DNA: TGCGCCAGCAGCTTGGCCCCTTCGGACGAGCAGTACTTC
D gene: TRBD1; clone size: .; V gene: TRBV19; J gene: TRBJ2-5; CDR3 protein: CASKMTGNQETQYF; CDR3 DNA: TGTGCCAGTAAGATGACAGGGAACCAAGAGACCCAGTACTTC
D gene: .; clone size: .; V gene: TRBV2; J gene: TRBJ2-7; CDR3 protein: CASSVSYEQYF; CDR3 DNA: TGTGCCAGCAGCGTCTCCTACGAGCAGTACTTC
D gene: TRBD2; clone size: .; V gene: TRBV11-3; J gene: TRBJ2-7; CDR3 protein: CASSPTSVDFAEQYF; CDR3 DNA: TGTGCCAGCAGCCCAACTAGCGTCGATTTCGCCGAGCAGTACTTC
D gene: TRBD1; clone size: .; V gene: TRBV6-6; J gene: TRBJ2-3; CDR3 protein: CASSYSSGQRTDTQYF; CDR3 DNA: TGTGCCAGCAGTTACTCTTCGGGACAGCGCACAGATACGCAGTATTTT
D gene: .; clone size: .; V gene: TRBV29-1; J gene: TRBJ1-1; CDR3 protein: CSGSDTEAFF; CDR3 DNA: TGCAGCGGAAGCGACACTGAAGCTTTCTTT
D gene: TRBD1; clone size: .; V gene: TRBV5-1; J gene: TRBJ2-1; CDR3 protein: CASSVRTGADEQFF; CDR3 DNA: TGCGCCAGCAGTGTACGGACAGGGGCCGATGAGCAGTTCTTC
D gene: TRBD2; clone size: .; V gene: TRBV2; J gene: TRBJ2-7; CDR3 protein: CASSEARASGRHEQYF; CDR3 DNA: TGTGCCAGCAGTGAAGCGCGGGCTAGCGGGAGACACGAGCAGTACTTC
D gene: .; clone size: .; V gene: TRBV18; J gene: TRBJ2-3; CDR3 protein: CASSPEGGLDTQYF; CDR3 DNA: TGTGCCAGCTCCCCCGAGGGGGGGCTGGATACGCAGTATTTT
D gene: .; clone size: once; V gene: TRBV6-6; J gene: TRBJ1-5; CDR3 protein: CASSYEGGDQPQHF; CDR3 DNA: TGTGCCAGCAGTTATGAAGGGGGGGATCAGCCCCAGCATTTT
D gene: TRBD1; clone size: .; V gene: TRBV7-9; J gene: TRBJ1-4; CDR3 protein: CASSLPTGIHEKLFF; CDR3 DNA: TGTGCCAGCAGCTTACCGACAGGGATCCATGAAAAACTGTTTTTT
D gene: TRBD2; clone size: .; V gene: TRBV5-6; J gene: TRBJ2-2; CDR3 protein: CASSFPSGRTGELFF; CDR3 DNA: TGTGCCAGCAGCTTTCCTAGCGGGAGGACCGGGGAGCTGTTTTTT
D gene: .; clone size: .; V gene: TRBV10-3; J gene: TRBJ2-2; CDR3 protein: CAISEVIAPTGELFF; CDR3 DNA: TGTGCCATCAGTGAGGTCATAGCCCCCACCGGGGAGCTGTTTTTT